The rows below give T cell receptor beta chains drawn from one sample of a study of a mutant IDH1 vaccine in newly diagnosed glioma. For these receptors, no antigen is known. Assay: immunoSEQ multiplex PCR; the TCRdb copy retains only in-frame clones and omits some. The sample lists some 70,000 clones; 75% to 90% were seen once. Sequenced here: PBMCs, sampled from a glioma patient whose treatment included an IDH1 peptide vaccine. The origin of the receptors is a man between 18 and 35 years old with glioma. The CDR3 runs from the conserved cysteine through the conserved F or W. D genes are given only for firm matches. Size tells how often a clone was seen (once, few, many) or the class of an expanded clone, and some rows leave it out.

CDR3 protein: CASSWGGGPREQYF; CDR3 DNA: TGTGCCAGCAGTTGGGGGGGAGGGCCGCGGGAGCAGTACTTC; J gene: TRBJ2-7; clone size: -; V gene: TRBV27; D gene: TRBD2
CDR3 protein: CAWSEWSPAPLHF; CDR3 DNA: TGTGCCTGGAGTGAATGGTCACCGGCACCCCTCCACTTT; J gene: TRBJ1-6; clone size: -; V gene: TRBV30; D gene: -
CDR3 protein: CASSLDRTGLRGYGYTF; CDR3 DNA: TGTGCCAGCAGCTTAGATAGGACGGGCCTAAGGGGGTATGGCTACACCTTC; J gene: TRBJ1-2; clone size: once; V gene: TRBV11-2; D gene: -
CDR3 protein: CASSQARVNEKLFF; CDR3 DNA: TGCGCCAGCAGCCAAGCGAGAGTTAATGAAAAACTGTTTTTT; J gene: TRBJ1-4; clone size: -; V gene: TRBV4-1; D gene: -
CDR3 protein: CATSRDPGDGSPQHF; CDR3 DNA: TGTGCCACCAGCAGAGATCCGGGCGATGGGTCGCCCCAGCATTTT; J gene: TRBJ1-5; clone size: few; V gene: TRBV15; D gene: -
CDR3 protein: CASSPDKYRSGANVLTF; CDR3 DNA: TGTGCCAGCTCACCAGATAAGTACCGCTCTGGGGCCAACGTCCTGACTTTC; J gene: TRBJ2-6; clone size: -; V gene: TRBV18; D gene: -
CDR3 protein: CASSLGLEEETQYF; CDR3 DNA: TGTGCCAGCAGCTTGGGCCTCGAGGAAGAGACCCAGTACTTC; J gene: TRBJ2-5; clone size: -; V gene: TRBV5-6; D gene: -
CDR3 protein: CASSQVRPLSYNEQFF; CDR3 DNA: TGTGCCAGCAGCCAAGTCAGGCCACTCTCCTACAATGAGCAGTTCTTC; J gene: TRBJ2-1; clone size: once; V gene: TRBV5-4; D gene: -
CDR3 protein: CASVGAPYNEQFF; CDR3 DNA: TGTGCCTCCGTGGGGGCTCCCTACAATGAGCAGTTCTTC; J gene: TRBJ2-1; clone size: -; V gene: TRBV10-3; D gene: -
CDR3 protein: CASGLFSSRQPQHF; CDR3 DNA: TGTGCTAGTGGTTTGTTCTCCTCTCGTCAGCCCCAGCATTTT; J gene: TRBJ1-5; clone size: -; V gene: TRBV12-5; D gene: -
CDR3 protein: CASSPPGQRYGYTF; CDR3 DNA: TGTGCCAGTAGTCCCCCCGGACAGCGCTATGGCTACACCTTC; J gene: TRBJ1-2; clone size: once; V gene: TRBV19; D gene: -
CDR3 protein: CASSYERGSGNTIYF; CDR3 DNA: TGTGCCAGCAGCTATGAGAGGGGGTCTGGAAACACCATATATTTT; J gene: TRBJ1-3; clone size: -; V gene: TRBV7-9; D gene: -
CDR3 protein: CAISEFNRVYGYTF; CDR3 DNA: TGTGCCATCAGTGAATTCAACAGAGTCTATGGCTACACCTTC; J gene: TRBJ1-2; clone size: -; V gene: TRBV10-3; D gene: -
CDR3 protein: CASSPQGGRVNTGELFF; CDR3 DNA: TGTGCCAGCAGCCCTCAAGGCGGGAGGGTGAACACCGGGGAGCTGTTTTTT; J gene: TRBJ2-2; clone size: -; V gene: TRBV7-2; D gene: TRBD2
CDR3 protein: CASSPRRRDSYNNQPQHF; CDR3 DNA: TGTGCCAGCAGCCCTAGACGCCGGGACAGCTATAACAATCAGCCCCAGCATTTT; J gene: TRBJ1-5; clone size: -; V gene: TRBV7-8; D gene: TRBD1
CDR3 protein: CASNHGTSGRGGQFF; CDR3 DNA: TGTGCCAGCAACCACGGGACTAGCGGGAGAGGTGGGCAGTTCTTC; J gene: TRBJ2-1; clone size: -; V gene: TRBV6-5; D gene: TRBD2
CDR3 protein: CATLRDLPNTIYF; CDR3 DNA: TGTGCCACGCTTCGGGACTTACCAAACACCATATATTTT; J gene: TRBJ1-3; clone size: once; V gene: TRBV19; D gene: -
CDR3 protein: CASSFSGGVYGYTF; CDR3 DNA: TGTGCCAGCAGCTTTTCAGGGGGTGTCTATGGCTACACCTTC; J gene: TRBJ1-2; clone size: -; V gene: TRBV7-9; D gene: TRBD1
CDR3 protein: CASSLQRGAEQPQHF; CDR3 DNA: TGTGCCAGCAGCTTACAACGGGGGGCGGAACAGCCCCAGCATTTT; J gene: TRBJ1-5; clone size: few; V gene: TRBV7-8; D gene: -
CDR3 protein: CASHSGTGDNQPQHF; CDR3 DNA: TGTGCCAGCCATTCGGGAACAGGGGACAATCAGCCCCAGCATTTT; J gene: TRBJ1-5; clone size: -; V gene: TRBV2; D gene: TRBD1
CDR3 protein: CASSPGVGDNSYEQYF; CDR3 DNA: TGTGCCAGCAGTCCAGGGGTCGGGGACAACTCCTACGAGCAGTACTTC; J gene: TRBJ2-7; clone size: -; V gene: TRBV11-3; D gene: -
CDR3 protein: CASSPRPGDEQFF; CDR3 DNA: TGTGCCAGCAGCCCGCGTCCCGGGGATGAGCAGTTCTTC; J gene: TRBJ2-1; clone size: -; V gene: TRBV9; D gene: -
CDR3 protein: CASSQALAGGRTYEQYF; CDR3 DNA: TGCGCCAGCAGCCAAGCACTAGCGGGAGGACGAACCTACGAGCAGTACTTC; J gene: TRBJ2-7; clone size: -; V gene: TRBV4-3; D gene: TRBD2
CDR3 protein: CASSRAEGSYNEQFF; CDR3 DNA: TGTGCCAGCTCGAGAGCGGAAGGGTCCTACAATGAGCAGTTCTTC; J gene: TRBJ2-1; clone size: -; V gene: TRBV18; D gene: -
CDR3 protein: CASSFGGNRADTQYF; CDR3 DNA: TGTGCCAGCAGCTTTGGCGGGAACCGAGCAGATACGCAGTATTTT; J gene: TRBJ2-3; clone size: -; V gene: TRBV7-9; D gene: -
CDR3 protein: CASSRAGTGHSYEQYF; CDR3 DNA: TGTGCCAGCAGTCGAGCCGGGACAGGGCATTCCTACGAGCAGTACTTC; J gene: TRBJ2-7; clone size: once; V gene: TRBV6-6; D gene: TRBD1
CDR3 protein: CASSELPGLNSGANVLTF; CDR3 DNA: TGTGCCAGCAGTGAATTGCCAGGACTAAACTCTGGGGCCAACGTCCTGACTTTC; J gene: TRBJ2-6; clone size: -; V gene: TRBV25-1; D gene: -
CDR3 protein: CASSDQTGGFTEAFF; CDR3 DNA: TGTGCCAGCAGCGACCAAACAGGGGGCTTCACTGAAGCTTTCTTT; J gene: TRBJ1-1; clone size: -; V gene: TRBV21-1; D gene: -
CDR3 protein: CASSPPTKPPGGRNTEAFF; CDR3 DNA: TGCGCCAGCAGTCCCCCTACGAAGCCTCCTGGAGGAAGGAACACTGAAGCTTTCTTT; J gene: TRBJ1-1; clone size: -; V gene: TRBV23-1; D gene: -
CDR3 protein: CASTAPRWSDTQYF; CDR3 DNA: TGTGCCAGCACCGCCCCCAGGTGGTCAGATACGCAGTATTTT; J gene: TRBJ2-3; clone size: -; V gene: TRBV9; D gene: -
CDR3 protein: CASSAGLNYIQYF; CDR3 DNA: TGTGCCAGCAGCGCCGGACTTAACTATATTCAGTACTTC; J gene: TRBJ2-4; clone size: -; V gene: TRBV2; D gene: -
CDR3 protein: CASSSGTGQPQHF; CDR3 DNA: TGTGCCAGCAGTTCCGGGACAGGGCAGCCCCAGCATTTT; J gene: TRBJ1-5; clone size: few; V gene: TRBV6-5; D gene: TRBD1
CDR3 protein: CASSIPRDGNTEAFF; CDR3 DNA: TGTGCCAGTAGTATACCCCGGGACGGAAACACTGAAGCTTTCTTT; J gene: TRBJ1-1; clone size: -; V gene: TRBV19; D gene: -